This is a list of T cell receptor beta chains from one sample in a study of shared clonotypes between healthy human individuals. Clones were read by immunoSEQ multiplex PCR, and TCRdb kept only the in-frame ones, dropping some. The sample lists roughly 720,000 clones; 80% to 95% were seen once. The material sequenced was memory CD8+ T cells from PBMCs. These TCRs come from a man between 18 and 35 years old in good health. Some clones in this sample may be carry-over from other donors' samples. CDR3s include the opening cysteine and the closing phenylalanine or tryptophan. A D gene is named only where the DNA matches it firmly. The size field is filled for only some rows; it gives once, few, many or a size class.

d_call	clone_size	j_call	v_call	cdr3_nt	cdr3_aa
-	-	TRBJ2-7	TRBV7-8	TGTGCCAGCAGCTTATCTAGTATTTCTTTCGAGCAGTACTTC	CASSLSSISFEQYF
TRBD2	-	TRBJ2-7	TRBV6-1	TGTGCCAGCAGTGAGAACCTGGCGGGCGGGAGCTCCTACGAGCAGTACTTC	CASSENLAGGSSYEQYF
TRBD1	-	TRBJ2-7	TRBV7-6	TGTGCCAGCAGCTTCGGGACAGGGGGTTCCTACGAGCAGTACTTC	CASSFGTGGSYEQYF
-	-	TRBJ2-2	TRBV28	TGTGCCAGCAGTTTCCCGCCTCAGGACGACACCGGGGAGCTGTTTTTT	CASSFPPQDDTGELFF
-	-	TRBJ1-2	TRBV5-6	TGTGCCAGCAGAGTACAGGGTTTGTTAGACTATGGCTACACCTTC	CASRVQGLLDYGYTF
-	once	TRBJ2-7	TRBV4-3	TGCGCCAGCAGCCAAGATAGGAGTCCCTACGAGCAGTACTTC	CASSQDRSPYEQYF
-	-	TRBJ2-2	TRBV7-9	TGTGCCAGCAGCCGAGGGGACCAGCCCGGGGAGCTGTTTTTT	CASSRGDQPGELFF
-	-	TRBJ1-4	TRBV11-2	TGTGCCAGCAGAGCTGCAACTAATGAAAAACTGTTTTTT	CASRAATNEKLFF
-	-	TRBJ2-7	TRBV27	TGTGCCAGCAGTTACTTACTAGCCCACGAGCAGTACTTC	CASSYLLAHEQYF
TRBD2	-	TRBJ2-5	TRBV19	TGTGCCAGTTCCGGGACTAGCGGGAGGGAGACCCAGTACTTC	CASSGTSGRETQYF
-	-	TRBJ1-4	TRBV6-5	TGTGCCAGCAGTTACTCGATCGGCAGGCCTCAATTTTTT	CASSYSIGRPQFF
TRBD1	-	TRBJ1-6	TRBV10-3	TGTGCCATCAGTGACACCGGGACAGGGGGCTCACCCCTCCACTTT	CAISDTGTGGSPLHF
-	-	TRBJ1-1	TRBV6-6	TGTGCCAGCAGTCGCAGGGGCTTAGACACTGAAGCTTTCTTT	CASSRRGLDTEAFF
-	-	TRBJ2-2	TRBV5-1	TGCGCCAGCACCCTGGACGGGAACACCGGGGAGCTGTTTTTT	CASTLDGNTGELFF
-	-	TRBJ2-3	TRBV7-9	TGTGCCAGCAGCTTAGTGGCGGATACGCAGTATTTT	CASSLVADTQYF
TRBD2	-	TRBJ2-7	TRBV27	TGTGCCAGCAGTGCGGACACCGGGACTAGCCCCTACGAGCAGTACTTC	CASSADTGTSPYEQYF
TRBD1	-	TRBJ1-1	TRBV29-1	TGCAGCGTCTACCCCACTGGACAGGGGGCTACTGAAGCTTTCTTT	CSVYPTGQGATEAFF
TRBD2	-	TRBJ2-7	TRBV5-6	TGTGCCAGCAGCTTAGGGCTAGCGGGAGTGAACGAGCAGTACTTC	CASSLGLAGVNEQYF
TRBD1	-	TRBJ1-3	TRBV11-2	TGTGCCAGCAGCTTAGGGGACAGGCTGAGAGGAAACACCATATATTTT	CASSLGDRLRGNTIYF
-	-	TRBJ2-2	TRBV5-4	TGTGCCAGCAGCCTAAGGTTTAACGGGGAGCTGTTTTTT	CASSLRFNGELFF
-	-	TRBJ2-7	TRBV5-1	TGCGCCAGCCGAGCGGGTAGCTCCTACGAGCAGTACTTC	CASRAGSSYEQYF
-	-	TRBJ2-7	TRBV18	TGTGCCAGCACCGAGAGGGGGGAGCAGTACTTC	CASTERGEQYF
-	-	TRBJ2-7	TRBV7-8	TGTGCCAGCAGCCCACCGTTGGGGAGAGCCTACGAGCAGTACTTC	CASSPPLGRAYEQYF